What follows are 9 T cell receptor beta chains derived from one specimen sequenced in a study of T cell repertoires in cytomegalovirus infection. TCRdb independently ran MiXCR on the reads; one entry per CDR3 protein. The repertoire holds under 850,000 distinct CDR3 sequences, with less than 40% as singletons. The specimen sequenced was PBMCs. The receptors here all came from a human donor in good health (CMV status not recorded). Some clones in this sample may be carry-over from other donors' samples.

The rearrangement uses TRBV28 and TRBJ1-2; D not resolved. Per germline, CDR1 MDHEN and CDR2 SYDVKM. Trimming removed 6 bases at V and 6 bases at J, with 23 bases between. This CDR3 has 16 amino acids. The CDR3 loop reads CASSSSPDLEPNGYTF. CDR3 DNA sequence: TGTGCCAGCAGCTCTAGTCCGGACCTCGAACCTAATGGCTACACCTTC.

As concerns this clonotype: Here the CDR3 omits its conserved ending phenylalanine or tryptophan, so a read error is the likely source. It is unclear where the CDR3 begins or ends on the DNA, so no DNA is shown, and the CDR3 is as TCRdb lists it. This chain connects TRBV7-9 to TRBJ1-1. Germline-derived CDR1 and CDR2 are SEHNR and FQNEAQ (reference sequence). The CDR3 length is 13 residues, termini included. CDR3 sequence reads: CASSSTDGREYFC.

J is TRBJ2-4 and V is TRBV28; maybe TRBD1 (5 bases). The CDR3 length is 14 residues. Germline V gene sequence: CDR1 MDHEN, CDR2 SYDVKM. V shed 3 bases and J shed 0 bases, with 6 bases lying between them. CDR3 nucleotides: TGTGCCAGCAGTTTTCAGGGAGCCAAAAACATTCAGTACTTC. It encodes CASSFQGAKNIQYF. Full variable domain (rest looked up from reference TRBV28 and TRBJ2-4): DVKVTQSSRYLVKRTGEKVFLECVQDMDHENMFWYRQDPGLGLRLIYFSYDVKMKEKGDIPEGYSVSREKKERFSLILESASTNQTSMYLCASSFQGAKNIQYFGAGTRLSVL.

This clonotype has just a few counts. The rearrangement uses TRBV28 and TRBJ2-7, with 7 nucleotides matching TRBD2. Germline CDR1 MDHEN, CDR2 SYDVKM. The CDR3 sequence is 15 residues long. V was pared by 5 bases and J by 4 bases, with 11 bases of the junction left unmatched. The CDR3 sequence is CASSPTSDPRYEQYF. As DNA, the CDR3 is TGTGCCAGCAGTCCTACTAGCGACCCTCGGTACGAGCAGTACTTC.

The chain recombines TRBV7-9 with TRBJ2-1, with 11 bases identical to TRBD2. V lost 5 bases, J lost 6 bases, and 18 bases stayed unmatched. This CDR3 contains 19 residues. Looked up from germline, CDR1 is SEHNR and CDR2 is FQNEAQ (reference sequence). The CDR3 reads CASSLSSLAGGPPSNEQFF. CDR3 in DNA: TGTGCCAGCAGCCTCTCGTCTCTAGCGGGGGGACCTCCTTCCAATGAGCAGTTCTTC.

The CDR3 sequence is CASSQGSRQGRKNGYTF. In DNA, the CDR3 is TGTGCCAGCAGCCAAGGGTCCCGACAGGGGAGAAAGAATGGCTACACCTTC. This rearrangement joins TRBV14 to TRBJ1-2; 8 bases are a match to TRBD1. The CDR3 has 17 residues. Looked up from germline, CDR1 is SGHDN and CDR2 is FVKESK. The V and J ends lost 1 base and 6 bases, in that order; junction bases with no gene match: 13.

This chain uses TRBV7-2 with TRBJ2-3; D is perhaps TRBD2 (6 bases). Between the trimmed V and J ends, which lost 2 bases and 4 bases, there was a span of 25 bases. The CDR3 loop spans 19 amino acids. Germline assignment: CDR1 SGHTA and CDR2 FQGNSA. CDR3 sequence: CASSLFRGLSAVDPDTQYF. The CDR3 DNA follows: TGTGCCAGCAGCTTATTCCGGGGGTTGTCTGCGGTAGATCCAGATACGCAGTATTTT.

This chain connects TRBV27 to TRBJ2-7; TRBD1 matches 9 bases. V dropped 2 bases and J dropped 11; count of bases not matched to a gene: 13. From germline, CDR1 is MNHEY and CDR2 SMNVEV (reference sequence). The CDR3 contains 15 residues. Here the CDR3 reads CASSLKGTGTLREYF. Written as DNA, the CDR3 is TGTGCCAGCAGTTTAAAAGGGACAGGGACCCTCCGCGAGTACTTC.

The chain recombines TRBV20-1 with TRBJ2-5, with a possible D match to TRBD1 (5 bases). This CDR3 comprises 12 residues. V gave up 4 bases and J gave up 1 base, with 7 bases separating them. Germline CDR1 reads DFQATT; CDR2 reads SNEGSKA (reference sequence). DNA for the CDR3: TGCAGTGCTAAGGGGTTCCAAGAGACCCAGTACTTC. Its protein product is CSAKGFQETQYF.